These T cell receptor beta chains were read from a single sample in a study of T cell responses to AZD1222 COVID-19 vaccine. This table comes from immunoSEQ multiplex PCR, and its TCRdb copy is limited to in-frame clones, with some not included. The sample shows 150,000 or so clones, 80% to 90% of them seen only once. The specimen comprised peripheral blood, sampled on day 0 of AZD1222 vaccination. These receptors all come from an adult in good health. Each CDR3 is given with its conserved first and last residue. Each record gives: D gene, V gene, J gene, clone size, CDR3 protein, CDR3 DNA. The D gene is left open where the match is weak. A clone size is listed for some rows: how often the clone was seen (once, few, many), or a class if it is expanded.

d_call: .
v_call: TRBV10-3
j_call: TRBJ1-1
clone_size: .
cdr3_aa: CAISDSYRQMNTEAFF
cdr3_nt: TGTGCCATCAGTGATTCGTATCGCCAAATGAACACTGAAGCTTTCTTT

d_call: .
v_call: TRBV7-6
j_call: TRBJ2-5
clone_size: .
cdr3_aa: CASSLAGASKETQYF
cdr3_nt: TGTGCCAGCAGCTTAGCCGGGGCTAGCAAAGAGACCCAGTACTTC

d_call: TRBD1
v_call: TRBV5-4
j_call: TRBJ1-1
clone_size: .
cdr3_aa: CASSASGGRSTEAFF
cdr3_nt: TGTGCCAGCAGCGCTTCAGGGGGCCGAAGCACTGAAGCTTTCTTT

d_call: .
v_call: TRBV12-3/TRBV12-4
j_call: TRBJ2-2
clone_size: .
cdr3_aa: CASSYISGELFF
cdr3_nt: TGTGCCAGCAGCTACATTTCCGGGGAGCTGTTTTTT

d_call: .
v_call: TRBV19
j_call: TRBJ2-6
clone_size: .
cdr3_aa: CASSSGRGGLSGANVLTF
cdr3_nt: TGTGCCAGTAGCAGCGGAAGGGGGGGACTCTCTGGGGCCAACGTCCTGACTTTC

d_call: .
v_call: TRBV3-1/TRBV3-2
j_call: TRBJ1-2
clone_size: .
cdr3_aa: CASSQDWSPQNYGYTF
cdr3_nt: TGTGCCAGCAGCCAAGATTGGTCTCCACAGAACTATGGCTACACCTTC

d_call: TRBD1
v_call: TRBV5-1
j_call: TRBJ2-1
clone_size: .
cdr3_aa: CASSLTTGVNNEQFF
cdr3_nt: TGCGCCAGCAGCTTGACCACAGGGGTGAACAATGAGCAGTTCTTC

d_call: .
v_call: TRBV4-2
j_call: TRBJ2-7
clone_size: .
cdr3_aa: CASSQVGGQIYEQYF
cdr3_nt: TGTGCCAGCAGCCAAGTGGGGGGACAGATTTACGAGCAGTACTTC

d_call: .
v_call: TRBV19
j_call: TRBJ2-7
clone_size: .
cdr3_aa: CASSPTGISYEQYF
cdr3_nt: TGTGCCAGTAGTCCTACAGGAATCTCCTACGAGCAGTACTTC

d_call: .
v_call: TRBV12-3/TRBV12-4
j_call: TRBJ1-1
clone_size: .
cdr3_aa: CASSPWNTEAFF
cdr3_nt: TGTGCCAGCAGTCCCTGGAACACTGAAGCTTTCTTT

d_call: .
v_call: TRBV5-1
j_call: TRBJ2-1
clone_size: .
cdr3_aa: CASSLLGGNSYNEQFF
cdr3_nt: TGCGCCAGCAGCTTACTTGGGGGGAATTCCTACAATGAGCAGTTCTTC

d_call: TRBD1
v_call: TRBV19
j_call: TRBJ1-5
clone_size: .
cdr3_aa: CASRSPLRGSQPQHF
cdr3_nt: TGTGCCAGTCGATCCCCCCTCAGGGGGAGTCAGCCCCAGCATTTT

d_call: .
v_call: TRBV19
j_call: TRBJ2-1
clone_size: .
cdr3_aa: CASSIGVFDEQFF
cdr3_nt: TGTGCCAGTAGTATAGGAGTTTTTGATGAGCAGTTCTTC

d_call: .
v_call: TRBV28
j_call: TRBJ1-2
clone_size: .
cdr3_aa: CASSLEGFYGYTF
cdr3_nt: TGTGCCAGCAGTTTAGAAGGTTTCTATGGCTACACCTTC

d_call: TRBD2
v_call: TRBV7-3
j_call: TRBJ2-5
clone_size: .
cdr3_aa: CASSQVPGGETQYF
cdr3_nt: TGTGCCAGCAGCCAGGTCCCGGGGGGAGAGACCCAGTACTTC

d_call: .
v_call: TRBV18
j_call: TRBJ2-5
clone_size: .
cdr3_aa: CASSPGLQETQYF
cdr3_nt: TGTGCCAGCTCACCGGGACTTCAAGAGACCCAGTACTTC

d_call: .
v_call: TRBV9
j_call: TRBJ1-2
clone_size: .
cdr3_aa: CASSVDSNYGYTF
cdr3_nt: TGTGCCAGCAGCGTAGACAGTAACTATGGCTACACCTTC

d_call: TRBD1
v_call: TRBV19
j_call: TRBJ1-5
clone_size: .
cdr3_aa: CASSTPGSEGARQPQHF
cdr3_nt: TGTGCCAGTAGTACCCCGGGGTCAGAGGGGGCGAGGCAGCCCCAGCATTTT

d_call: .
v_call: TRBV15
j_call: TRBJ2-1
clone_size: .
cdr3_aa: CATSRGGSFYNEQFF
cdr3_nt: TGTGCCACCAGCAGAGGGGGTTCATTCTACAATGAGCAGTTCTTC

d_call: .
v_call: TRBV18
j_call: TRBJ1-1
clone_size: .
cdr3_aa: CASSKGAGNTEAFF
cdr3_nt: TGTGCCAGCTCAAAAGGCGCGGGGAACACTGAAGCTTTCTTT

d_call: .
v_call: TRBV10-3
j_call: TRBJ1-1
clone_size: .
cdr3_aa: CAAENTEAFF
cdr3_nt: TGTGCCGCGGAGAACACTGAAGCTTTCTTT

d_call: .
v_call: TRBV28
j_call: TRBJ1-2
clone_size: .
cdr3_aa: CASSSPGSGYGYTF
cdr3_nt: TGTGCCAGCAGTTCACCGGGGTCGGGTTATGGCTACACCTTC

d_call: TRBD2
v_call: TRBV7-2
j_call: TRBJ2-1
clone_size: .
cdr3_aa: CASSSTSGPYNEQFF
cdr3_nt: TGTGCCAGCAGCTCGACTAGCGGGCCTTACAATGAGCAGTTCTTC

d_call: .
v_call: TRBV7-9
j_call: TRBJ2-1
clone_size: .
cdr3_aa: CASSSGTLPGHRFF
cdr3_nt: TGTGCCAGCAGCTCCGGGACTCTCCCGGGGCATAGGTTCTTC

d_call: TRBD1
v_call: TRBV7-2
j_call: TRBJ2-1
clone_size: .
cdr3_aa: CASSLGDSTYNEQFF
cdr3_nt: TGTGCCAGCAGCTTAGGGGACAGTACCTACAATGAGCAGTTCTTC

d_call: .
v_call: TRBV18
j_call: TRBJ2-1
clone_size: once
cdr3_aa: CASSPLTRNNEQFF
cdr3_nt: TGTGCCAGCTCACCCCTGACTCGAAACAATGAGCAGTTCTTC

d_call: TRBD1
v_call: TRBV4-2
j_call: TRBJ2-7
clone_size: few
cdr3_aa: CASSHSLGQGPYEQYF
cdr3_nt: TGTGCCAGCAGCCACTCTCTGGGACAGGGACCCTACGAGCAGTACTTC

d_call: .
v_call: TRBV6-1
j_call: TRBJ1-1
clone_size: .
cdr3_aa: CASSDDVHSEAFF
cdr3_nt: TGTGCCAGCAGTGACGACGTCCATAGTGAAGCTTTCTTT

d_call: .
v_call: TRBV6-2/TRBV6-3
j_call: TRBJ2-5
clone_size: .
cdr3_aa: CASSSGLAETQYF
cdr3_nt: TGTGCCAGCAGTTCGGGGCTAGCGGAGACCCAGTACTTC

d_call: TRBD2
v_call: TRBV6-2/TRBV6-3
j_call: TRBJ2-7
clone_size: .
cdr3_aa: CASSYGSGSIEQYF
cdr3_nt: TGTGCCAGCAGTTATGGTAGCGGGAGTATCGAGCAGTACTTC

d_call: .
v_call: TRBV27
j_call: TRBJ2-6
clone_size: .
cdr3_aa: CASSFVAGANVLTF
cdr3_nt: TGTGCCAGCAGTTTTGTCGCTGGGGCCAACGTCCTGACTTTC

d_call: .
v_call: TRBV5-4
j_call: TRBJ2-5
clone_size: few
cdr3_aa: CASSMPPGETQYF
cdr3_nt: TGTGCCAGCAGCATGCCGCCCGGGGAGACCCAGTACTTC

d_call: TRBD2
v_call: TRBV7-3
j_call: TRBJ2-1
clone_size: .
cdr3_aa: CASSPRGGGSYNEQFF
cdr3_nt: TGTGCCAGCAGCCCCCGGGGGGGCGGGAGCTACAATGAGCAGTTCTTC

d_call: .
v_call: TRBV4-3
j_call: TRBJ1-3
clone_size: .
cdr3_aa: CASSQAGLPHSGNTIYF
cdr3_nt: TGCGCCAGCAGCCAAGCGGGACTCCCCCACTCTGGAAACACCATATATTTT

d_call: .
v_call: TRBV5-1
j_call: TRBJ1-1
clone_size: .
cdr3_aa: CASSSGLTNTEAFF
cdr3_nt: TGCGCCAGCAGCTCCGGACTTACGAACACTGAAGCTTTCTTT

d_call: .
v_call: TRBV7-9
j_call: TRBJ1-2
clone_size: few
cdr3_aa: CASSFSQNGYTF
cdr3_nt: TGTGCCAGCAGCTTCAGTCAGAATGGCTACACCTTC

d_call: TRBD2
v_call: TRBV4-3
j_call: TRBJ2-1
clone_size: .
cdr3_aa: CASSQTSGENEQFF
cdr3_nt: TGCGCCAGCAGCCAGACTAGCGGGGAGAATGAGCAGTTCTTC

d_call: TRBD1
v_call: TRBV29-1
j_call: TRBJ1-1
clone_size: .
cdr3_aa: CSVEGRDSLEAFF
cdr3_nt: TGCAGCGTTGAGGGGCGGGACAGCCTTGAAGCTTTCTTT

d_call: .
v_call: TRBV7-9
j_call: TRBJ2-7
clone_size: few
cdr3_aa: CASTPGKGEGEQYF
cdr3_nt: TGTGCCAGCACCCCCGGGAAGGGTGAGGGCGAGCAGTACTTC

d_call: TRBD2
v_call: TRBV7-9
j_call: TRBJ2-7
clone_size: .
cdr3_aa: CASSLVVAGVREQYF
cdr3_nt: TGTGCCAGCAGCTTAGTTGTAGCGGGAGTTCGCGAGCAGTACTTC

d_call: TRBD1
v_call: TRBV4-1
j_call: TRBJ1-6
clone_size: .
cdr3_aa: CASSQARDRGSPLHF
cdr3_nt: TGCGCCAGCAGCCAGGCGAGGGACAGGGGTTCACCCCTCCACTTT

d_call: .
v_call: TRBV4-2
j_call: TRBJ1-5
clone_size: .
cdr3_aa: CASTPRRTGNQPQHF
cdr3_nt: TGTGCCAGCACCCCAAGGCGAACAGGGAACCAGCCCCAGCATTTT

d_call: .
v_call: TRBV12-5
j_call: TRBJ1-5
clone_size: .
cdr3_aa: CASGPIDSNQPQHF
cdr3_nt: TGTGCTAGTGGTCCAATCGATAGCAATCAGCCCCAGCATTTT

d_call: TRBD2
v_call: TRBV6-5
j_call: TRBJ2-7
clone_size: .
cdr3_aa: CASSTGTSSIEQYF
cdr3_nt: TGTGCCAGCAGCACCGGGACTAGCTCAATCGAGCAGTACTTC

d_call: TRBD1
v_call: TRBV6-1
j_call: TRBJ1-3
clone_size: .
cdr3_aa: CASSEGVGPGGGNTIYF
cdr3_nt: TGTGCCAGCAGTGAAGGAGTCGGGCCAGGGGGCGGAAACACCATATATTTT

d_call: .
v_call: TRBV5-6
j_call: TRBJ2-7
clone_size: .
cdr3_aa: CASSLVGSQSSYEQYF
cdr3_nt: TGTGCCAGCAGCTTGGTCGGGAGCCAGAGCTCCTACGAGCAGTACTTC

d_call: TRBD2
v_call: TRBV9
j_call: TRBJ2-7
clone_size: .
cdr3_aa: CARTGPPGREGLYEQYF
cdr3_nt: TGTGCCAGGACAGGACCCCCGGGGCGGGAGGGCCTGTACGAGCAGTACTTC

d_call: TRBD1
v_call: TRBV9
j_call: TRBJ1-2
clone_size: .
cdr3_aa: CASSVEGTANYGYTF
cdr3_nt: TGTGCCAGCAGCGTAGAGGGGACAGCTAACTATGGCTACACCTTC

d_call: .
v_call: TRBV2
j_call: TRBJ2-7
clone_size: .
cdr3_aa: CASSGVGPYEQYF
cdr3_nt: TGTGCCAGCAGCGGGGTCGGACCCTACGAGCAGTACTTC

d_call: .
v_call: TRBV7-9
j_call: TRBJ2-1
clone_size: few
cdr3_aa: CASSTTGTPWGEQFF
cdr3_nt: TGTGCCAGCAGCACAACCGGGACTCCGTGGGGTGAGCAGTTCTTC